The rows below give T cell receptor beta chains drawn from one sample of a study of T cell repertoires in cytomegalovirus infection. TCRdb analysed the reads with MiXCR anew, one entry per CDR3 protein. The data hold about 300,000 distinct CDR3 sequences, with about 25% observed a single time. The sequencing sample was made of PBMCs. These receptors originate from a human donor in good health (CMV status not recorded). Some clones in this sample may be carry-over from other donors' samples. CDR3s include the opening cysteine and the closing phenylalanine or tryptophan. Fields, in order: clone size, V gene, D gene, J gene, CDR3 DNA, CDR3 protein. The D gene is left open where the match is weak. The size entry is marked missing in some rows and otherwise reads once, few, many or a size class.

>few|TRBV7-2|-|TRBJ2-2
TGTGCCAGCAGCTTAGCGGTGGGCCCCGGAACCGGGGAGCTGTTTTTT
CASSLAVGPGTGELFF
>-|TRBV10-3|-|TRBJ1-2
TGTGCCATCCGGGCCGTTCAGGCTAACTATAGCTACACCTTC
CAIRAVQANYSYTF
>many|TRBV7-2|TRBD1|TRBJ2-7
TGTGCCAGCAGCGCCCGGGACAGGGGCTCCTACGAGCAGTACTTC
CASSARDRGSYEQYF
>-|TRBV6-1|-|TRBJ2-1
TGTGCCAGCAGTGACCCGCTCGGGGCTTCCCCCTACAATGAGCAGTTCTTC
CASSDPLGASPYNEQFF
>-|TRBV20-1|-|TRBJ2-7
TGCAGTGCTCCGGACCTCGGGACCAAGGGGGCCTACGAGCAGTACTTC
CSAPDLGTKGAYEQYF
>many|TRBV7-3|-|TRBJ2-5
TGTGCCAGCAGCTTAAGTGGGGGGGCCGGGGAGACCCAGTACTTC
CASSLSGGAGETQYF
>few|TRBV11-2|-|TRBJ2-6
TGTGCCAGCAGCTTAGATCGGATGTCCGGGGCCAACGTCCTGACTTTC
CASSLDRMSGANVLTF
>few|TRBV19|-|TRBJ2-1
TGTGCCAGTAGTTACTTTACGCGGGGAGACAATGAGCAGTTCTTC
CASSYFTRGDNEQFF
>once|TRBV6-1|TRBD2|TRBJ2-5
TGTGCCAGCAGTGGGACTAGCGCCTACCAAGAGACCCAGTACTTC
CASSGTSAYQETQYF
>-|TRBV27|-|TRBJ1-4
TGTGCCAGCAGCCCCCCAGACAGTTTTGAAAAACTGTTTTTT
CASSPPDSFEKLFF
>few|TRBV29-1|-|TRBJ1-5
TGCAGCGTTTCCCGGGGTGGCAATCAGCCCCAGCATTTT
CSVSRGGNQPQHF
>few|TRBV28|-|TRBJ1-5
TGTGCCAGCAGTTTATCAGGACAGATCAATCAGCCCCAGCATTTT
CASSLSGQINQPQHF
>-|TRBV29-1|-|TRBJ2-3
TGCAGCGTTGAGCTGGATGGAGGAGGAGCAGATACGCAGTATTTT
CSVELDGGGADTQYF
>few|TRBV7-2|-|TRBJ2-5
TGTGCCAGCAGCTTAGGAGATACGAATTACCCAGAGACCCAGTACTTC
CASSLGDTNYPETQYF
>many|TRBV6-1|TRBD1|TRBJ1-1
TGTGCCAGCAGAGGACAGGGTTTCACTGAAGCTTTCTTT
CASRGQGFTEAFF
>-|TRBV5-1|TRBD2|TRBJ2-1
TGCGCCAGCAGCTTGGGTGGAGCGGGGTTATACAATGAGCAGTTCTTC
CASSLGGAGLYNEQFF
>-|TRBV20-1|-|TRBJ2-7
TGCAGTGCTAGCGATACCAGAAGAGACTACGAGCAGTACTTC
CSASDTRRDYEQYF
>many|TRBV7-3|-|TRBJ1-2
TGTGCCAGCAGCTCCAATCCCGGGGATGACGGCTACACCTTC
CASSSNPGDDGYTF
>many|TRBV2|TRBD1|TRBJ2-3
TGTGCCAGCAGCCCCGGGACAGGCGACGCCCGGTGCTTT
CASSPGTGDARCF
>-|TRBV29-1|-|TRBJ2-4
TGCAGCGTTGGGGGTAGTAATGACCAAAACATTCAGTACTTC
CSVGGSNDQNIQYF
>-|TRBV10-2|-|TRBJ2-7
TGCGCCAGCACTCCCCAGAAGGGTAACGGGTCCTACGAGCAGTACTTC
CASTPQKGNGSYEQYF
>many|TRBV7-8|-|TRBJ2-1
TGTGCCAGCAGCTTACAGGACTCCTACAATGAGCAGTTCTTC
CASSLQDSYNEQFF
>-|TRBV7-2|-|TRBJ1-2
TGTGCCAGCAGCTTAGTTTTAGGGTATGGCTACACCTTC
CASSLVLGYGYTF
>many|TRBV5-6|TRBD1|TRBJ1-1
TGTGCCAGCAGCCGAGGGGGCGGCTACACTGAAGCTTTCTTT
CASSRGGGYTEAFF
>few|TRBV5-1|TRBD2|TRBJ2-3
TGCGCCAGCAGCCTGGGACTAGCGGGGGCTACCACAGATACGCAGTATTTT
CASSLGLAGATTDTQYF
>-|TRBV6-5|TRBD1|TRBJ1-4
TGTGCCAGCAGCCGGGGACAGCCGAATGAAAAACTGTTTTTT
CASSRGQPNEKLFF
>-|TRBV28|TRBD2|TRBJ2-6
TGTGCCAGCAGTCGGGGGGAAAGCTCTGGGGCCAACGTCCTGACTTTC
CASSRGESSGANVLTF
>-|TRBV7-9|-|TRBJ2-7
TGTGCCAGCACTCAGAGCTCCTACGAGCAGTACTTC
CASTQSSYEQYF